This T cell receptor (beta chain) comes out of a study of blood T cell dynamics during melanoma immunotherapy. Time point defined: pre-treatment baseline. Germline loops: CDR1 SEHNR, CDR2 FQNEAQ (reference sequence). CDR3 length: 14 residues. The V and J ends lost 5 bases and 4 bases respectively, with 13 bases between them. Some clones are missing from TCRdb's copy, which holds only in-frame ones; the method was immunoSEQ multiplex PCR. The sample records 9,500 or so clones, 70% to 90% being singletons. The chain combines TRBV7-9 with TRBJ2-3; possible D gene TRBD1, 5 bases. This TCR was sampled from a human donor with melanoma. The source was blood, collected from a patient treated with checkpoint blockade. DNA of the CDR3: TGTGCCAGCAGCGACGCAAGGGGTGCAGATACGCAGTATTTT. This encodes CASSDARGADTQYF.